What follows describes a single T cell receptor beta chain. This record comes from a study of blood T cell repertoires in COVID-19. The table came from immunoSEQ multiplex PCR; TCRdb's copy has only in-frame clones and leaves some out. Seen here are some 180,000 clones, roughly four fifths observed once, and the top ten hold less than 15%. V was pared by 6 bases and J by 3 bases, with 23 bases between. Germline V gene lookup returns CDR1 KGHSH and CDR2 LQKENI. The CDR3 runs to 17 residues. This chain uses TRBV18 with TRBJ2-5, with D possibly matching TRBD2 (6 bases). The sample taken for sequencing was peripheral blood. The clonotype was recovered from a man aged 45 to 65 who had recovered from COVID-19. CDR3 sequence reads: CASSQKSTSPGKETQYF. CDR3 nucleotides: TGTGCCAGCTCGCAAAAATCGACTAGTCCTGGGAAAGAGACCCAGTACTTC.